This TCR beta chain derives from a study of OX40 agonist ivuxolimab in advanced cancers. Germline trimming cut 5 bases from V and 0 bases from J; bases unmatched to any gene: 5. The CDR3 runs 15 residues. Germline V gene data show CDR1 as MNHNS and CDR2 as SASEGT. The repertoire was sequenced with immunoSEQ multiplex PCR; TCRdb's copy has only in-frame clones and lacks some. The repertoire includes 10,000 to 15,000 clones, around 82% of them detected once, and under 30% sits in the top ten. The specimen was CD4+ or CD8+ T cells sorted from blood, collected in a trial of the OX40 agonist ivuxolimab. V and J are TRBV6-1 and TRBJ2-5; 8 nucleotides agree with TRBD1. The sequence derives from an adult with an advanced solid tumor such as melanoma, head and neck, liver or kidney cancer. CDR3 nucleotides: TGTGCCAGCAGTCTTTCGGACAGGGACCAAGAGACCCAGTACTTC. Protein sequence: CASSLSDRDQETQYF.